The present T cell receptor (beta chain) was sequenced within a study of Graves' ophthalmopathy and Graves' hyperthyroidism. Study at large: Before any treatment, peripheral blood was taken at the initial diagnosis.

Transcripts of RNA were the source for amplifying TCR beta CDR3 regions. The authors performed first-round RT-PCR with HTBI primers and then a second-round multiplex PCR. In TCRdb, the multiplex PCR reads were re-called with MiXCR into one record per CDR3 protein. The sample lists approximately 700,000 distinct CDR3 sequences; about 44% were seen once. The CDR3 contains 16 residues. From germline, CDR1 is SEHNR and CDR2 FQNEAQ (reference sequence). V was pared by 3 bases and J by 3 bases, with 14 bases between. This clonotype was picked up a small number of times. The specimen was peripheral blood. The rearrangement uses TRBV7-9 and TRBJ1-4; D remains unclear. This sequence was found in an adult man with Graves' ophthalmopathy. The CDR3 sequence is CASSLGGHASNEKLFF. The CDR3 DNA follows: TGTGCCAGCAGCTTGGGTGGGCACGCGTCTAATGAAAAACTGTTTTTT.